The sequence of this TCR beta chain was determined in a study of cytomegalovirus exposure and HLA in healthy donors. Findings and limits, study-wide: Indistinguishable V segments such as TRBV6-2 and TRBV6-3 were excluded.

CDR3 length: 15 residues. The junction had 12 bases not matched to a gene; V was cut back by 5 bases and J by 10 bases. Germline CDR1 and CDR2: SGHAT and FQNNGV. The PCR used 60 Vbeta and 13 Jbeta primers. Some clones are missing from TCRdb's copy, which holds only in-frame ones; the method was immunoSEQ multiplex PCR. The sample consists of about 130,000 clones, around 80% of them appearing once. Details on this clone: What it binds is unknown.

This receptor was taken from a man aged 25-45 years in good health and CMV-seronegative. The chain joins TRBV11-2 to TRBJ2-1, with 9 bases that match TRBD2. Sequencing used PBMCs. CDR3 in amino acids: CASSRLAASIREQFF. CDR3 nucleotide sequence: TGTGCCAGCAGCCGACTAGCGGCTTCTATCAGGGAGCAGTTCTTC.